This T cell receptor beta chain was retrieved from a study of OX40 agonist ivuxolimab in advanced cancers. Study context: Patients undergoing dose escalation presented with hepatocellular carcinoma, melanoma, renal cell or head and neck cancer.

The CDR3 extends over 13 amino acids. Germline CDR1 is SGHTA and CDR2 is FQGTGA. Trimming shortened V by 1 base and J by 5 bases, and 8 bases separated the two germline ends. Sequencing used immunoSEQ multiplex PCR; TCRdb keeps in-frame clones, though not all of them. The repertoire consists of about 36,000 clones, with about 81% occurring once and the leading ten covering about a fifth. This sequence originates from an adult with an advanced solid tumor such as melanoma, head and neck, liver or kidney cancer. The sample was CD4+ or CD8+ T cells sorted from blood, taken in a trial of the OX40 agonist ivuxolimab. The chain carries TRBV7-3 and TRBJ1-1; D unclear. CDR3 sequence: CASSLNWETEAFF. The DNA of the CDR3 is TGTGCCAGCAGCTTAAACTGGGAAACTGAAGCTTTCTTT.